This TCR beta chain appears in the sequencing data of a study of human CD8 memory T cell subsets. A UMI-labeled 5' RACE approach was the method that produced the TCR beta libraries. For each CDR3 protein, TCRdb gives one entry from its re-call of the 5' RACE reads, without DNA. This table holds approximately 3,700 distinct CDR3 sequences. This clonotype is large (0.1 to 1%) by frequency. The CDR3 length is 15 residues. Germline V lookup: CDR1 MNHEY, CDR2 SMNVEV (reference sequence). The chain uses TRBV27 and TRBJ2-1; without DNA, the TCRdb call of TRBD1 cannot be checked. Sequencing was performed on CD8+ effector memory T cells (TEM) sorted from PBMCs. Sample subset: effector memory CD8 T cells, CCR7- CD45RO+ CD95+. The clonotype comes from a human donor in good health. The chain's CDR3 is CASSPSWGGFGEQFF.